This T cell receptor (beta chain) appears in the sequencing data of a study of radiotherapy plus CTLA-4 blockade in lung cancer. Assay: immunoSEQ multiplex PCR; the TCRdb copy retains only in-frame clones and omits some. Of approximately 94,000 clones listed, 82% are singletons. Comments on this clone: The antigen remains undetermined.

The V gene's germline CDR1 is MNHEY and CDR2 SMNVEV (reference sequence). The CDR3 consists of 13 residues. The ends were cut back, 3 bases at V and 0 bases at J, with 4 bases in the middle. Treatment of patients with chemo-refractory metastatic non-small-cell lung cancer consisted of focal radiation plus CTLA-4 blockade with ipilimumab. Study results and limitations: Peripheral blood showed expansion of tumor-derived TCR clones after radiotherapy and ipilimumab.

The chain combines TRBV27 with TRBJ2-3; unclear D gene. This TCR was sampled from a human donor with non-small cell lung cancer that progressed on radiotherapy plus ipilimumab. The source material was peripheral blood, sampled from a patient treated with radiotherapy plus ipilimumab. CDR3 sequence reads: CASSLQSTDTQYF. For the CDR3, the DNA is TGTGCCAGCAGTTTGCAAAGCACAGATACGCAGTATTTT.